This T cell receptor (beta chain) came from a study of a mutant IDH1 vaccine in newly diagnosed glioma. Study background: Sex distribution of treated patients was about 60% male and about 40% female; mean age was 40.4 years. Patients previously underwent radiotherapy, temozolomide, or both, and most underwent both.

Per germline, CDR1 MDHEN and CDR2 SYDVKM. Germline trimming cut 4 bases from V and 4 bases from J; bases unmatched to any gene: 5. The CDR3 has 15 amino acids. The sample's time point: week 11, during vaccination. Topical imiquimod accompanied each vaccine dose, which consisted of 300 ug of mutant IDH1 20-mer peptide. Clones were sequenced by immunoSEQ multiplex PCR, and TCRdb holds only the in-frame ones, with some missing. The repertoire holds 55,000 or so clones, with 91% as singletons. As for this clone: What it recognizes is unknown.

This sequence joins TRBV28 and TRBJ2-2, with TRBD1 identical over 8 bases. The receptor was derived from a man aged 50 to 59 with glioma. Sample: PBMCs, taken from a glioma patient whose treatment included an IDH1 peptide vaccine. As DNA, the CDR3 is TGTGCCAGCAGTTCGGGACAGGTTCGCACCGGGGAGCTGTTTTTT. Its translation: CASSSGQVRTGELFF.